Described below is a single TCR beta chain sequence and its context. This clonotype was seen at least ten times. Its recognized antigen is unknown. Base qualities were left out, and no much larger clone turns up one base away. The data are from a study of T cells in Graves' hyperthyroidism and ophthalmopathy (dated by TCRdb to about 2019). In the study overall: Peripheral blood was collected at initial diagnosis, before any treatment. TCR Vbeta CDR3 sequencing of 135 peripheral blood samples (over 40 ophthalmopathy, roughly 72 hyperthyroidism and roughly 17 progressor patients) is reported in the paper. Following sampling, methimazole starting at 30 mg daily was given to hyperthyroidism patients, and high-dose intravenous methylprednisolone was given to ophthalmopathy patients. A discovery cohort of about a hundred patients, 43 with Graves' ophthalmopathy and approximately 57 with stable Graves' hyperthyroidism, was used to find distinguishing TCR V-J signatures. Prospective prediction of ophthalmopathy was tested in an independent validation cohort consisting of roughly 20 hyperthyroidism patients and 15 to 17 patients who later progressed to ophthalmopathy. The study also compared thyroid tissue and blood T-cell repertoires from roughly 6 Graves' hyperthyroidism patients. For training and testing, the approximately 97 patients in the discovery cohort were randomly divided in a 7:3 ratio. The investigation overall reported the following: In validation, the model predicted progression to ophthalmopathy a median of roughly 6.1 months before onset, with roughly 70% sensitivity and roughly 79% specificity. A 13 V-J signature model separated ophthalmopathy from stable hyperthyroidism, with 87.88% sensitivity and around 84% specificity in cross-validation and 80%/75% in testing. Blood samples also contained most of the expanded thyroid clonotypes (frequency above 0.001), which suggests that blood repertoires may reflect thyroid immune responses. No statistical method was used to set the sample size in advance, and investigators knew the group allocation.

The TCR beta CDR3 regions were amplified from RNA transcripts. A first-round RT-PCR of the TCR CDR3 used the HTBI primer set with the Qiagen OneStep RT-PCR kit. A second multiplex PCR round built the libraries, followed by size selection and purification. The libraries were sequenced on an Illumina HiSeq2000 using paired-end 100 bp reads. Per the original workflow: SOAPnuke was used to process the raw data, with reads discarded if the reads contained adapters or uncalled bases, had a mean Phred below 15, or lacked an exact constant-primer or identifier match. COPE v1.2.5 was used to merge the high-quality paired reads, and each unique nucleotide sequence was defined as a clonotype. MiTCR v1.1 was used to align the clonotypes against IMGT TRBV, TRBD and TRBJ reference segments. Only V-J combinations with frequency above 0.0001, covering roughly 99% of repertoires, were analysed. A TCS score was defined as the ratio between F50 (clonal expansion) and ExV (chaos), using BLOSUM62-based TCRdist between CDR3 peptides within each V-J. Welch's t-statistics and random forest reduced several hundred V-J features to 10 to 15, which were used in a naive Bayes classifier (R e1071). Thyroid-blood repertoire similarity was quantified with the Morisita-Horn index. TCRdb redid the processing of the public reads, applying fastp at Q25 and MiXCR, and retained in-frame beta chains. Identical CDR3 protein sequences are pooled into one entry, listed with their most common genes and DNA. The V and J calls were determined by TCRdb, not by the authors. The sample has about 680,000 distinct CDR3 sequences on record, about 35% of them singletons. Around 31% of the sample is in the top ten clones.

Per the germline V gene (reference sequence), DFQATT is the CDR1 and SNEGSKA is the CDR2. A distance of 22 bases separates the germline ends of V and J, which lose 3 bases and 7 bases respectively. The cysteine opens and the phenylalanine closes a CDR3 of 15 amino acids. Only CDR3 DNA remains: 45 bases, in frame from the first base. Graves' hyperthyroidism was defined as stable when no progression to ophthalmopathy occurred over 18 months of follow-up. Hyperthyroidism patients were aged 18 to 65 years and newly diagnosed, with disease duration of less than 2 months. Any patient with an uncontrolled infection, another autoimmune disease, pregnancy or lactation was excluded. Clinical symptoms, serum thyroxine and TRAb, thyroid ultrasound, and orbital computed tomography formed the basis for the diagnoses. Ficoll-Paque density gradient centrifugation was used to isolate PBMCs from approximately 11 ml of fresh peripheral blood. Total RNA was extracted with Trizol reagent, and quality was checked on an Agilent 2100 Bioanalyzer.

The sequenced material came from blood. This chain joins TRBV20-1 to TRBJ2-7; possibly the D gene is TRBD2, per 6 matching bases. The clonotype comes from a woman aged 40 to 55 with Graves' hyperthyroidism. Here the CDR3 is given as CSASLPPKGGAEQYF. The bases are TGCAGTGCTAGTCTCCCCCCCAAGGGAGGAGCTGAGCAGTACTTC.